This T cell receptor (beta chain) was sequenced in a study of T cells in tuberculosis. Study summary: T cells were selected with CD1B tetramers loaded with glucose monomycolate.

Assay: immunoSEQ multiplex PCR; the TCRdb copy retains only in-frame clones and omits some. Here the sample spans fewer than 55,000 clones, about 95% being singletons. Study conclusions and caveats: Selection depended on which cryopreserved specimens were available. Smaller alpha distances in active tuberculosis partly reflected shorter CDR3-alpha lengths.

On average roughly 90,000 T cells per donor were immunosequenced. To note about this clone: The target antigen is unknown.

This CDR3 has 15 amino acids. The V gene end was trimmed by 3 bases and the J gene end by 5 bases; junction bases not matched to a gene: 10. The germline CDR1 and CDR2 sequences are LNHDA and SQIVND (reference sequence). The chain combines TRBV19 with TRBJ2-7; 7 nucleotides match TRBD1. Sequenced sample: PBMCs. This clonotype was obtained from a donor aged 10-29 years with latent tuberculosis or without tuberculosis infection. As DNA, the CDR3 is TGTGCCAGTAGTATCGGAAGGGGGCCTGGCCACGAGCAGTACTTC. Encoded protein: CASSIGRGPGHEQYF.